Here is one T cell receptor (beta chain) with its context. The tissue used was unsorted bulk material of roughly 17-33 mg. RNA and DNA were co-extracted from it with the AllPrep DNA/RNA mini kit. Synthesis of TCR beta cDNA was carried out from approximately 470 ng total RNA with a constant-region primer. Three rounds of nested multiplex PCR with slightly modified ARM-PCR produced TCR beta libraries. TRBV1-TRBV30 forward primers paired with a C-beta reverse primer drove the first two PCR rounds, ten to eleven cycles each. TCRdb passed the multiplex PCR reads through MiXCR, listing each CDR3 protein once. The table lists 25,000 or so distinct CDR3 sequences, about 74% of them singletons. The data belong to a study of tumor-infiltrating lymphocytes in primary liver carcinoma. In germline, CDR1 is MNHEY, CDR2 SVGAGI. CDR3 length: 14 residues. Trimming cost V 7 bases and J 4 bases, with 14 bases left between them.

This rearrangement joins TRBV6-5 to TRBJ2-1, with D maybe TRBD1 (6 bases). Sequenced input: liver tumor tissue from sampling region 5. Documented subset: tumor region T5, tumor centre. This clonotype originated in a woman in her 30s with primary liver carcinoma and hepatitis B virus infection. CDR3 sequence reads: CASMLGGRYNEQFF. In nucleotides, the CDR3 is TGTGCCAGCATGCTTGGGGGCCGATACAATGAGCAGTTCTTC.